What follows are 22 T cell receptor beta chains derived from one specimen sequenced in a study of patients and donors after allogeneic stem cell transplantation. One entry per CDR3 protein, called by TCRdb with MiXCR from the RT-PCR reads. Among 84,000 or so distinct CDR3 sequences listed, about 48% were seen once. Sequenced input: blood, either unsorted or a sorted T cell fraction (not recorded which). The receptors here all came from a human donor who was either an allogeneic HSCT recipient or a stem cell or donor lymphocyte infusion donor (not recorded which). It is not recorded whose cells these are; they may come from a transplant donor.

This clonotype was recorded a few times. CDR3 in DNA: TGTGCCAGCAGTCCACACAGGGGGCCGATGGCTGAAGCTTTCTTT. This sequence encodes CASSPHRGPMAEAFF. V gene TRBV27 combines with J gene TRBJ1-1; 9 bases align to TRBD1. From germline, CDR1 is MNHEY and CDR2 SMNVEV (reference sequence). The CDR3 is 15 amino acids. J was trimmed by 6 bases and V by 5 bases; bases with no gene match: 10.

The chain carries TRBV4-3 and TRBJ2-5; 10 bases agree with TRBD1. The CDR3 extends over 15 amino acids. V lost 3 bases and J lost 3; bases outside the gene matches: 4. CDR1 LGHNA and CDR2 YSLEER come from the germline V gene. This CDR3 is CASSQGTGAEETQYF. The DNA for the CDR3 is TGCGCCAGCAGCCAGGGGACAGGGGCTGAAGAGACCCAGTACTTC.

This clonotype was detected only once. Written as DNA, the CDR3 is TGCGCCAGCAGCTCCTCAGGAGATTCCTACAATGAGCAGTTCTTC. Its translation: CASSSSGDSYNEQFF. This rearrangement joins TRBV5-1 to TRBJ2-1; D not certain. The CDR3 is 15 residues long. V was pared by 3 bases and J by 1 base, with 11 bases between. The germline gives CDR1 SGHRS, CDR2 YFSETQ.

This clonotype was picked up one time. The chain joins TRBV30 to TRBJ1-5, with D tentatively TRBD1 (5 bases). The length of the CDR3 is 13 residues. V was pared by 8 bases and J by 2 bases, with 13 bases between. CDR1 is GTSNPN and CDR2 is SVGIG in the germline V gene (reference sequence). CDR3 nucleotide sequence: TGTGCCGGGGGAGGGGTCGGCAATCAGCCCCAGCATTTT. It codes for CAGGGVGNQPQHF.

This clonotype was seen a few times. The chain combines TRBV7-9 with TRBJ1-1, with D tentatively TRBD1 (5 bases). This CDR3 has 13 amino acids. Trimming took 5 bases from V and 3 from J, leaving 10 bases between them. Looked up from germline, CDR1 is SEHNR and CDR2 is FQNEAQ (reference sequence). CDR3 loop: CASSPQGHTEAFF. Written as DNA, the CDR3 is TGTGCCAGCAGCCCTCAGGGTCACACTGAAGCTTTCTTT.

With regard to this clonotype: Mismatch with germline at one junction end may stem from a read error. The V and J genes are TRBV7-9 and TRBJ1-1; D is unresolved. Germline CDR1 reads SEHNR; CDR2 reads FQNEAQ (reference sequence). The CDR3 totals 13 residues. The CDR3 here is CAGSLDLNTEAFF. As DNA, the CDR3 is TGTGCCGGCAGCTTGGACCTGAACACTGAAGCTTTCTTT.

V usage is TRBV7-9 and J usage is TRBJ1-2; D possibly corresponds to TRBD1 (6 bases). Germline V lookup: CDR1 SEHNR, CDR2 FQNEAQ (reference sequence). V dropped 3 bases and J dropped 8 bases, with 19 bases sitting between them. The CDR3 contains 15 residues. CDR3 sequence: CASSFSSGTSGGYTF. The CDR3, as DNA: TGTGCCAGCAGCTTTTCTTCGGGGACATCGGGAGGCTACACCTTC.

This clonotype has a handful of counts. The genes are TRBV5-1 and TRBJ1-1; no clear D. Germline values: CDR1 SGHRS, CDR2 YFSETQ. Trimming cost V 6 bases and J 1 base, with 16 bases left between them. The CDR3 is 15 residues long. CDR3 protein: CASIMVTGSNTEAFF. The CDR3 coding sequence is TGCGCCAGCATTATGGTGACGGGCTCGAACACTGAAGCTTTCTTT. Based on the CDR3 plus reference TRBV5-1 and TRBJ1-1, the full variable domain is KAGVTQTPRYLIKTRGQQVTLSCSPISGHRSVSWYQQTPGQGLQFLFEYFSETQRNKGNFPGRFSGRQFSNSRSEMNVSTLELGDSALYLCASIMVTGSNTEAFFGQGTRLTVV.

CDR3 in amino acids: CASSLVLGLWSGRGTEAFF. In nucleotides, the CDR3 is TGTGCCAGCAGCTTAGTTCTGGGATTGTGGTCAGGGAGGGGCACTGAAGCTTTCTTT. This rearrangement joins TRBV7-3 to TRBJ1-1, with D possibly being TRBD1 (5 bases). This CDR3 comprises 19 residues. CDR1 and CDR2 from the germline V gene are SGHTA and FQGTGA. Trimming cost V 2 bases and J 4 bases, with 26 bases left between them.

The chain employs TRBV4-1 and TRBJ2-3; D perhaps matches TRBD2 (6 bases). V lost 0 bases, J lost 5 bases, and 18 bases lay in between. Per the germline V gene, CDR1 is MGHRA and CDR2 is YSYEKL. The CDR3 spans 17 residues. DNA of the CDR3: TGCGCCAGCAGCCAAGATCGACCCGGGAGCTCTGGAGATACGCAGTATTTT. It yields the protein CASSQDRPGSSGDTQYF.

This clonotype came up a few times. The CDR3 protein is CSVTIGQALYGYTF. The CDR3 DNA reads as TGCAGCGTTACCATAGGACAGGCCCTCTATGGCTACACCTTC. This chain joins TRBV29-1 and TRBJ1-2, with 7 bases that match TRBD1. V was pared by 5 bases and J by 4 bases, with 10 bases of the junction left unmatched. Germline assignment: CDR1 SQVTM and CDR2 ANQGSEA. The CDR3 has 14 residues.

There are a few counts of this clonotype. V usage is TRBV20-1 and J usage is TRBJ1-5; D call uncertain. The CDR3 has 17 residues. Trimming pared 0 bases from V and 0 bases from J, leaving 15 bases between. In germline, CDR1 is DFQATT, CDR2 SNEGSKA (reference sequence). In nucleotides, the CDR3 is TGCAGTGCTAGAGATGATATAGGGCGCAGTAGCAATCAGCCCCAGCATTTT. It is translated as CSARDDIGRSSNQPQHF.

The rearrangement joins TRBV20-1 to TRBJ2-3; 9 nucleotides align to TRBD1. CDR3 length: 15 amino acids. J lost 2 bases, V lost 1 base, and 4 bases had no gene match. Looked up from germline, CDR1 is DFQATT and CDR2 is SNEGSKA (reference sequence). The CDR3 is CSARVDRGPTDTQYF. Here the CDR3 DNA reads TGCAGTGCTAGAGTGGACAGGGGCCCCACAGATACGCAGTATTTT.

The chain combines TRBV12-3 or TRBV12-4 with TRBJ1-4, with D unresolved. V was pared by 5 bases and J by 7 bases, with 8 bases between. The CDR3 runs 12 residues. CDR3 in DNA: TGTGCCAGCAGTGAGCTGAGTGAAAAACTGTTTTTT. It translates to CASSELSEKLFF.

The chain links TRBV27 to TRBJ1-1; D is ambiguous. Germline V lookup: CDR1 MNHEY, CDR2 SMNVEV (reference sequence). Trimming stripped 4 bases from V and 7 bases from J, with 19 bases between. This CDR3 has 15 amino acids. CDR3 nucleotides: TGTGCCAGCAGTTCCGCCTCCCAAGAGATAATTGAAGCTTTCTTT. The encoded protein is CASSSASQEIIEAFF.

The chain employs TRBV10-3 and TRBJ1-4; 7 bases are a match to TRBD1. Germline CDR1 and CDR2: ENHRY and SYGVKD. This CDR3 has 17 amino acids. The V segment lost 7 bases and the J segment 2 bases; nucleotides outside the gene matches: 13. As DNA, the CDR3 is TGTGCCATCATCAGGGGGACCGGTGGAGGGACTAATGAAAAACTGTTTTTT. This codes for CAIIRGTGGGTNEKLFF.

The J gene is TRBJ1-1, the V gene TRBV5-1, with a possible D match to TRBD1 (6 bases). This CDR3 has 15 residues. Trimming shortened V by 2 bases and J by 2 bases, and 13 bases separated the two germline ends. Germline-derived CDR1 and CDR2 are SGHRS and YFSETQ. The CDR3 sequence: CASSFLGGANTEAFF. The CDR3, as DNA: TGCGCCAGCAGCTTCCTAGGGGGAGCAAACACTGAAGCTTTCTTT.

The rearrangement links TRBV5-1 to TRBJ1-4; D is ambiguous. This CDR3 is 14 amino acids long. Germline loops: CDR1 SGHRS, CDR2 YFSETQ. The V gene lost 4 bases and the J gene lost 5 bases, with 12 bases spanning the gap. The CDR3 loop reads CASSNRVQNEKLFF. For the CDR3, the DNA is TGCGCCAGCAGCAACCGGGTCCAAAATGAAAAACTGTTTTTT.

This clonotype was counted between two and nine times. DNA of the CDR3: TGTGCCAGCAGTTACGGGACAGGAACTAATTCACCCCTCCACTTT. It yields the protein CASSYGTGTNSPLHF. The J gene is TRBJ1-6, the V gene TRBV6-5; TRBD1 aligns across 8 bases. V lost 2 bases, J lost 6 bases, and 3 bases stayed unmatched. Germline V lookup: CDR1 MNHEY, CDR2 SVGAGI. This CDR3 spans 15 amino acids.

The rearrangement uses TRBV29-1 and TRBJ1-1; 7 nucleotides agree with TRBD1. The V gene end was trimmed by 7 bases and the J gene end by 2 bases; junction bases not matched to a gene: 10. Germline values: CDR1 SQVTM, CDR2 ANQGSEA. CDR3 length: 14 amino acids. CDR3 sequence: CSARGTVLNTEAFF. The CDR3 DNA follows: TGCAGCGCCCGCGGGACAGTCTTAAACACTGAAGCTTTCTTT.

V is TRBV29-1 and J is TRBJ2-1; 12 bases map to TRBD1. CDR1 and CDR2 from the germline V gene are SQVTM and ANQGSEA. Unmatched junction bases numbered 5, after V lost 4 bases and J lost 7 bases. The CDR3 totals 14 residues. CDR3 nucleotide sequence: TGCAGCGTTGGGGGGACAGGGGGCTTTAATGAGCAGTTCTTC. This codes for CSVGGTGGFNEQFF.

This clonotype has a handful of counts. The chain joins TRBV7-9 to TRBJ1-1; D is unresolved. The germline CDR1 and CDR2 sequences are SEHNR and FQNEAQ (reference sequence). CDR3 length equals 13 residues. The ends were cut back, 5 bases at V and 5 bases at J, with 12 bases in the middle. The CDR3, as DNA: TGTGCCAGCAGCCCGCCCCATACGACTGAAGCTTTCTTT. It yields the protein CASSPPHTTEAFF.